These T cell receptor beta chains were read from a single sample in a study of beta chain features in type 1 diabetes. Here immunoSEQ multiplex PCR was the method, and the copy in TCRdb shows in-frame clones only, minus some. The sample consists of approximately 27,000 clones, almost 50% of them appearing once. Input material: stem cell memory CD4+ T cells from blood. The receptors come from a man aged 25 to 45 with type 1 diabetes. CDR3s include the opening cysteine and the closing phenylalanine or tryptophan. Fields, in order: J gene, CDR3 length, D gene, clone size, V gene, CDR3 protein, CDR3 DNA. D genes are given only for firm matches. A clone size is listed for some rows: how often the clone was seen (once, few, many), or a class if it is expanded.

TRBJ1-4	15	.	once	TRBV1	CTSSQGGTGKAKLFF	TGCACCAGCAGCCAAGGTGGGACAGGAAAGGCAAAACTGTTTTTT
TRBJ2-2	14	.	.	TRBV6-5	CASNPTGNTGELFF	TGTGCCAGCAACCCAACAGGGAACACCGGGGAGCTGTTTTTT
TRBJ2-2	16	TRBD1	.	TRBV7-9	CASSQGTGTYTGELFF	TGTGCCAGCAGCCAGGGGACAGGGACCTACACCGGGGAGCTGTTTTTT
TRBJ2-7	18	TRBD2	.	TRBV11-2	CASSPAKGRTSVSYEQYF	TGTGCCAGCAGCCCCGCTAAAGGTAGGACTAGCGTCTCCTACGAGCAGTACTTC
TRBJ2-5	12	.	.	TRBV30	CAWSESRETQYF	TGTGCCTGGAGTGAGTCGAGGGAGACCCAGTACTTC
TRBJ1-5	13	.	.	TRBV9	CASSVADKQPQHF	TGTGCCAGCAGCGTAGCGGACAAACAGCCCCAGCATTTT
TRBJ1-5	15	TRBD1	.	TRBV18	CASSITGTGVQPQHF	TGTGCCAGCTCCATTACCGGGACAGGGGTTCAGCCCCAGCATTTT
TRBJ2-5	12	TRBD1	.	TRBV7-2	CASSLRDRPFNF	TGTGCCAGCAGCTTAAGGGACAGACCCTTCAACTTC
TRBJ2-3	13	.	.	TRBV11-3	CASRAGGTDTQYF	TGTGCCAGCAGGGCAGGGGGCACAGATACGCAGTATTTT
TRBJ1-1	14	.	.	TRBV7-6	CASSRTAMNTEAFF	TGTGCCAGCAGCCGGACAGCTATGAACACTGAAGCTTTCTTT
TRBJ2-7	16	.	.	TRBV7-8	CASSLGSSASSYEQYF	TGTGCCAGCAGCTTAGGATCTTCAGCGAGCTCCTACGAGCAGTACTTC
TRBJ2-7	14	TRBD2	.	TRBV5-1	CASSRTSGTYEQYF	TGCGCCAGCAGCCGGACTAGCGGAACCTACGAGCAGTACTTC
TRBJ2-1	15	.	.	TRBV11-2	CASSSLNGWQGEQFF	TGTGCCAGCAGCTCACTAAACGGGTGGCAGGGTGAGCAGTTCTTC
TRBJ1-1	15	.	.	TRBV2	CASSESVRDNTEAFF	TGTGCCAGCAGTGAGTCAGTCAGGGATAACACTGAAGCTTTCTTT
TRBJ2-1	14	.	.	TRBV6-1	CASTLTDRYNEQFF	TGTGCCAGCACCTTGACCGACAGGTACAATGAGCAGTTCTTC
TRBJ2-5	13	TRBD2	.	TRBV11-2	CASSFSGEETQYF	TGTGCCAGCAGCTTTAGCGGGGAAGAGACCCAGTACTTC
TRBJ2-2	14	TRBD1	.	TRBV18	CASSPTGETGELFF	TGTGCCAGCTCACCGACAGGGGAGACCGGGGAGCTGTTTTTT
TRBJ2-5	14	TRBD2	.	TRBV5-1	CASSTGTRGETQYF	TGCGCCAGCAGCACCGGGACTAGGGGAGAGACCCAGTACTTC
TRBJ2-2	14	TRBD2	few	TRBV5-4	CASSLVGGDGELFF	TGTGCCAGCAGCTTGGTGGGGGGGGACGGGGAGCTGTTTTTT
TRBJ2-1	13	TRBD2	once	TRBV5-1	CASNFQGGRTQFF	TGCGCCAGCAACTTCCAGGGAGGGCGGACACAGTTCTTC
TRBJ1-4	15	TRBD1	.	TRBV5-4	CASSPRTGEDEKLFF	TGTGCCAGCAGCCCGCGGACAGGGGAGGATGAAAAACTGTTTTTT
TRBJ2-5	15	TRBD2	.	TRBV2	CARGTSGGWGETQYF	TGTGCCAGGGGGACTAGCGGGGGATGGGGGGAGACCCAGTACTTC
TRBJ1-2	14	TRBD1	.	TRBV11-3	CASRIGTGLDGYTF	TGTGCCAGCAGGATCGGGACAGGGTTGGATGGCTACACCTTC
TRBJ1-2	14	.	.	TRBV4-2	CASSQDPTGWGYTF	TGTGCCAGCAGCCAAGATCCCACAGGGTGGGGCTACACCTTC
TRBJ2-3	14	.	.	TRBV9	CASSVRVAADTQYF	TGTGCCAGCAGCGTACGAGTAGCGGCTGATACGCAGTATTTT
TRBJ2-5	13	.	few	TRBV11-3	CASSLAYQETQYF	TGTGCCAGCAGCTTAGCGTACCAAGAGACCCAGTACTTC
TRBJ2-5	13	.	.	TRBV7-8	CASSWTGEETQYF	TGTGCCAGCAGCTGGACTGGGGAAGAGACCCAGTACTTC
TRBJ1-5	14	.	.	TRBV4-2	CASSQDFRNQPQHF	TGTGCCAGCAGCCAAGACTTCAGGAATCAGCCCCAGCATTTT
TRBJ1-1	15	.	.	TRBV4-1	CASSQEAGGNTEAFF	TGCGCCAGCAGCCAAGAAGCCGGGGGTAACACTGAAGCTTTCTTT
TRBJ2-5	14	.	.	TRBV5-6	CASSLAAGQETQYF	TGTGCCAGCAGCTTGGCGGCAGGCCAAGAGACCCAGTACTTC
TRBJ2-1	13	TRBD1	few	TRBV29-1	CSVAGTGTNEQFF	TGCAGCGTGGCCGGGACAGGGACCAATGAGCAGTTCTTC